These 9 T cell receptor beta chains originate from one sample sequenced in a study of T cells in Graves' hyperthyroidism and ophthalmopathy. Amplified regions were TCR beta CDR3 sequences from RNA transcripts. A first-round RT-PCR of the TCR CDR3 used the HTBI primer set. A single record per CDR3 protein comes from TCRdb applying MiXCR to the multiplex PCR reads. The profile shows some 800,000 distinct CDR3 sequences, about two fifths of them singletons. Sequenced: blood. These receptors all come from a man aged 18 to 29 with Graves' hyperthyroidism.

This clonotype was detected many times. The chain employs TRBV19 and TRBJ1-2; the D is unclear. Trimming shortened V by 5 bases and J by 8 bases, and 30 bases separated the two germline ends. Germline CDR1 is LNHDA and CDR2 is SQIVND (reference sequence). The CDR3 totals 18 residues. CDR3 region: CASSSHIHGGRTSTGYTF. As DNA, the CDR3 is TGTGCCAGTAGTTCACACATCCACGGCGGCAGGACCTCAACCGGCTACACCTTC.

This clonotype occurred many times. The CDR3 DNA sequence: TGCGCCAGCAGCCAAGGGACGGCCTCCTACGAGCAGTACTTC. Translation gives CASSQGTASYEQYF. J is TRBJ2-7 and V is TRBV4-1; D unresolved. With 1 base removed from V and 0 bases from J, the gap between germline ends came to 7 bases. The CDR3 length is 14 residues. Germline assignment: CDR1 MGHRA and CDR2 YSYEKL.

This clonotype was detected ten times or more. V is TRBV15 and J is TRBJ1-2; D ambiguous. The CDR3 contains 14 residues. CDR1 and CDR2 (germline): LNHNV, YYDKDF (reference sequence). V lost 5 bases, J lost 0 bases, and 10 bases lay in between. In DNA, the CDR3 is TGTGCCACCAGCCAGGACCCCGCTAACTATGGCTACACCTTC. It encodes CATSQDPANYGYTF.

V usage is TRBV10-3 and J usage is TRBJ2-7; D possibly matches TRBD1 or TRBD2 (7 bases each). V lost 2 bases, J lost 7 bases, and 21 bases lay in between. CDR1 is ENHRY, CDR2 SYGVKD, per germline. The CDR3 is made up of 16 amino acids. CDR3 sequence (DNA): TGTGCCATCAGTGAGGCCCCAGGGGGGGCCCTCGGGGAGCAGTACTTC. Residues: CAISEAPGGALGEQYF.

This clonotype was recorded at least ten times. This chain joins TRBV19 and TRBJ1-6; D is unresolved. In germline, CDR1 is LNHDA, CDR2 SQIVND (reference sequence). The CDR3 is made up of 13 amino acids. Between the trimmed V and J ends, which lost 7 bases and 6 bases, there was a span of 10 bases. The CDR3 loop reads CASTGSGNSPLHF. CDR3 nucleotide sequence: TGTGCCAGTACCGGATCGGGTAATTCACCCCTCCACTTT.

This clonotype occurred a few times. V and J are TRBV25-1 and TRBJ2-2; unclear D gene. CDR3 length equals 13 residues. V lost 4 bases and J 4 bases, leaving 7 bases between the germline ends. Germline V CDR1 and CDR2: MGHDK, SYGVNS. CDR3 coding DNA: TGTGCCAGCAGTGGGTTGTTCACCGGGGAGCTGTTTTTT. This encodes CASSGLFTGELFF.

V is TRBV4-2 and J is TRBJ2-7; 7 bases match TRBD1. Trimming took 0 bases from V and 0 from J; bases not matched to a gene: 2. The CDR3 totals 15 residues. In germline, CDR1 is LGHNA, CDR2 YNFKEQ. The CDR3 spells CASSQEDRVSYEQYF. The CDR3 region has the DNA TGTGCCAGCAGCCAAGAAGACAGGGTCTCCTACGAGCAGTACTTC.

This clonotype was seen repeatedly, ten times or more. The chain is built from TRBV10-1 and TRBJ1-2; no reliable D call. Germline CDR1 WNHNN, CDR2 SYGVQD (reference sequence). This CDR3 is built from 13 residues. The V and J ends lost 5 bases and 0 bases respectively, with 7 bases between them. CDR3 sequence (DNA): TGCGCCAGCAGTCCTGCATCTAACTATGGCTACACCTTC. It specifies CASSPASNYGYTF.

At least ten counts were recorded for this clonotype. The V and J genes are TRBV20-1 and TRBJ1-1; no reliable D call. The V gene lost 6 bases and the J gene lost 5 bases, with 13 bases spanning the gap. Germline V gene data show CDR1 as DFQATT and CDR2 as SNEGSKA (reference sequence). The CDR3 consists of 12 residues. The DNA of the CDR3 is TGCAGTGCCCCTGTGGCGGGAACTGAAGCTTTCTTT. It is translated as CSAPVAGTEAFF.